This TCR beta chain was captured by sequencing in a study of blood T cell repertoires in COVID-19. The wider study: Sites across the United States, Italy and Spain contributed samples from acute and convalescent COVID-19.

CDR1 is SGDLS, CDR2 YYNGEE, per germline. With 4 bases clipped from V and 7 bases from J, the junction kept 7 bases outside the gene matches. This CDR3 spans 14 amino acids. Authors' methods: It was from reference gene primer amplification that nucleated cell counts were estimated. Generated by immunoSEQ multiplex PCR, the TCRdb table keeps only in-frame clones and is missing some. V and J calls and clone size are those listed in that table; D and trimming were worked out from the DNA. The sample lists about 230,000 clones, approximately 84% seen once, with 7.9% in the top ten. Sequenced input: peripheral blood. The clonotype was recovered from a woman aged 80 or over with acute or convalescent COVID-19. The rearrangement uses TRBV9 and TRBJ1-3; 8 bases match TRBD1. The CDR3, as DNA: TGTGCCAGCAGCCTCGGACAGGGCCCCAACACCATATATTTT. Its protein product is CASSLGQGPNTIYF.